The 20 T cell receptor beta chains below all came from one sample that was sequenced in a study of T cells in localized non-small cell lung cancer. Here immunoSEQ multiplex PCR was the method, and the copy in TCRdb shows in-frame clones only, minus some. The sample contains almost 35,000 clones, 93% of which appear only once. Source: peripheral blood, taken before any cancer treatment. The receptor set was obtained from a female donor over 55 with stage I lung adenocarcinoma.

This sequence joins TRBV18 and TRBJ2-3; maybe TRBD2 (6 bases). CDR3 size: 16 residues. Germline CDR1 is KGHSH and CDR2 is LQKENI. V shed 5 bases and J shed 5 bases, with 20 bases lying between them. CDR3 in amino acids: CASSAQLAPRGDTQYF. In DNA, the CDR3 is TGTGCCAGCTCAGCGCAACTAGCTCCCCGGGGAGATACGCAGTATTTT.

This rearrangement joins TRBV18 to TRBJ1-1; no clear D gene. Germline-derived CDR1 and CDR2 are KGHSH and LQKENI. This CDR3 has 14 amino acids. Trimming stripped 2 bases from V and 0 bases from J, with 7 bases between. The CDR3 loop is CASSPEMMNTEAFF. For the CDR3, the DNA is TGTGCCAGCTCACCAGAAATGATGAACACTGAAGCTTTCTTT.

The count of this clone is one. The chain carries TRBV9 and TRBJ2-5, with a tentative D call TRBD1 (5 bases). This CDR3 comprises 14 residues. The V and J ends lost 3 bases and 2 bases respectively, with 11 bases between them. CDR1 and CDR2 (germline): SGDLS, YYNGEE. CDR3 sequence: CASSASAGQETQYF. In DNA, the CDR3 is TGTGCCAGCAGCGCCTCGGCAGGGCAAGAGACCCAGTACTTC.

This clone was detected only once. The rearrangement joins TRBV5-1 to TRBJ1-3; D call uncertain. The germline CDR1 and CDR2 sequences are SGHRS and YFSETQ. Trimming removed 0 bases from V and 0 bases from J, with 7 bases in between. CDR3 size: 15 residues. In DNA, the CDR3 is TGCGCCAGCAGCTTGGAATATAGCTCTGGAAACACCATATATTTT. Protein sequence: CASSLEYSSGNTIYF.

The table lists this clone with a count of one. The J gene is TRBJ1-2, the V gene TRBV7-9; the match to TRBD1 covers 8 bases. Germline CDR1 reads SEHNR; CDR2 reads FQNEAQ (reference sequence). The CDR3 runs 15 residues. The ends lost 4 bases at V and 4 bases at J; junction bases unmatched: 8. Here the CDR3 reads CASSSRTGIGYGYTF. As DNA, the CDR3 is TGTGCCAGCAGCTCAAGGACAGGGATAGGCTATGGCTACACCTTC.

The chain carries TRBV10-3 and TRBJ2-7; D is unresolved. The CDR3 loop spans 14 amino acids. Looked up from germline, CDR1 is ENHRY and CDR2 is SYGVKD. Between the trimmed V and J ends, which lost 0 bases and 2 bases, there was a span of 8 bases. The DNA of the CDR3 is TGTGCCATCAGTGAGTCGACCAATACCTACGAGCAGTACGTC. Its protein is CAISESTNTYEQYV.

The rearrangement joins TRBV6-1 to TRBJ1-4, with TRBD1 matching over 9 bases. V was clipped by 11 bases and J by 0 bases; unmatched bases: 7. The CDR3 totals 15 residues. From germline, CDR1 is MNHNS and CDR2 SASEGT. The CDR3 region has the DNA TGTGCCTCGGGACAGGGAATTGCAACTAATGAAAAACTGTTTTTT. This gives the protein CASGQGIATNEKLFF.

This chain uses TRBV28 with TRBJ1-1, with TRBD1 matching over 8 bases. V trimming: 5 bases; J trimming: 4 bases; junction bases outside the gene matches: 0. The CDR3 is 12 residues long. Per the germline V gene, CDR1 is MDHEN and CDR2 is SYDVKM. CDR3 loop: CASSDRGTEAFF. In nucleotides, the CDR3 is TGTGCCAGCAGTGACAGGGGCACTGAAGCTTTCTTT.

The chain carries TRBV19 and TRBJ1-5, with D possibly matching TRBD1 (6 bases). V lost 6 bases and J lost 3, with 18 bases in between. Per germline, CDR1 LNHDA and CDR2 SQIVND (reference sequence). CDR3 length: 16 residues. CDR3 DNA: TGTGCCAGTAGGTATAGGGCAGGGGAACCCAATCAGCCCCAGCATTTT. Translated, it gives CASRYRAGEPNQPQHF.

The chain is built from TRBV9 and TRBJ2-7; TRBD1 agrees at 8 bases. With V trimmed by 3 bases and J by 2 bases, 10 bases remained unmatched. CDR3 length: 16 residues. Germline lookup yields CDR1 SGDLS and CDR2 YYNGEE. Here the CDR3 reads CASSETRQGPPYEQYF. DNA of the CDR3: TGTGCCAGCAGCGAGACGCGACAGGGGCCGCCCTACGAGCAGTACTTC.

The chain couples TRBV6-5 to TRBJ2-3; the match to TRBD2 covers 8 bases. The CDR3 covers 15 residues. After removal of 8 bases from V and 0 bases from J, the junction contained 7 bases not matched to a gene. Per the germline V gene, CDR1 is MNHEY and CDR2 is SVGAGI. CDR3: CASGIAGPSTDTQYF. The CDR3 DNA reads TGTGCCAGCGGAATAGCGGGACCTAGCACAGATACGCAGTATTTT.

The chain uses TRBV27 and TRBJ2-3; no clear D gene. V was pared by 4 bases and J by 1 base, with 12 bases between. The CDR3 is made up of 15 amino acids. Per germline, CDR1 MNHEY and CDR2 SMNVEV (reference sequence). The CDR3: CASSSGQRRTDTQYF. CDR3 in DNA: TGTGCCAGCAGTTCGGGCCAGCGTCGCACAGATACGCAGTATTTT.

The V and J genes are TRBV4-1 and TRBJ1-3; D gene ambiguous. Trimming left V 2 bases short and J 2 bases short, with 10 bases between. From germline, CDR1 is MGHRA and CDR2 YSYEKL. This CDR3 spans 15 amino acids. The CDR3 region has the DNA TGCGCCAGCAGCCAAACGACCCTGGCTGGAAACACCATATATTTT. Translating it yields CASSQTTLAGNTIYF.

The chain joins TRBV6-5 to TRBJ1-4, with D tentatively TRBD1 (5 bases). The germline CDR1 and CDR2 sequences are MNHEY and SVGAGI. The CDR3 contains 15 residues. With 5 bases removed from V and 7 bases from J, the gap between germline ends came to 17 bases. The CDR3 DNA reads TGTGCCAGCAGTCCCAACCGGGACCTACTTGAAAAACTGTTTTTT. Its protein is CASSPNRDLLEKLFF.

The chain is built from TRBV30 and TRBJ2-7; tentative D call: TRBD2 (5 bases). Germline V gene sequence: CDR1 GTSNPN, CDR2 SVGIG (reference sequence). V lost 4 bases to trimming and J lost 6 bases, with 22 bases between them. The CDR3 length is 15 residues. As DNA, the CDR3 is TGTGCCTGGACCTTCAACCCTCGACTGGACTTCGAGCAGTACGTC. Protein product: CAWTFNPRLDFEQYV.

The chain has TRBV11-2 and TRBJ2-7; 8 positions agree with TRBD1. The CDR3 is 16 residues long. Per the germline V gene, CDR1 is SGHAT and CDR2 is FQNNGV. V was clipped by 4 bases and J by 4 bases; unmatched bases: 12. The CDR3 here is CASSSIGQGDYYEQYV. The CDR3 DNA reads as TGTGCCAGCAGCTCGATAGGACAGGGTGATTATTACGAGCAGTACGTC.

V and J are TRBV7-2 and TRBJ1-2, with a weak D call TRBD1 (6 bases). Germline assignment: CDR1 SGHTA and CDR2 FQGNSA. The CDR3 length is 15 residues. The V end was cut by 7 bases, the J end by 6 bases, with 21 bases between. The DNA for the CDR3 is TGTGCCAGCATCGAACCCCTATTCAGGGGCAATGGCTACACCTTC. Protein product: CASIEPLFRGNGYTF.

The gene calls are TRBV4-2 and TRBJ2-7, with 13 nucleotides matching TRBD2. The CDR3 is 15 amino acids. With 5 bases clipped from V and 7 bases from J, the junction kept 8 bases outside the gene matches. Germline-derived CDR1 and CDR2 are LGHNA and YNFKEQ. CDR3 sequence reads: CASSATSGGAKEQYF. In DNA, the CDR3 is TGTGCCAGCAGCGCTACTAGCGGGGGGGCAAAGGAGCAGTACTTC.

CDR3 sequence: CASSQDYEIANNEQFF. The CDR3 DNA reads TGCGCCAGCAGCCAAGATTATGAAATAGCCAACAATGAGCAGTTCTTC. This rearrangement joins TRBV4-3 to TRBJ2-1; no definite D call. Germline CDR1 LGHNA, CDR2 YSLEER. The CDR3 runs to 16 residues. V was cut by 0 bases and J by 5 bases, with 14 bases left in between.

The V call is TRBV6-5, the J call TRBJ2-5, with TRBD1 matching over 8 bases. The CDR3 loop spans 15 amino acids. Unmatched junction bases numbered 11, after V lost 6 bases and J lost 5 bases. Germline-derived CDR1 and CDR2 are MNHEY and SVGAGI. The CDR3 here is CASSPPGRGPETQYF. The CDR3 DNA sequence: TGTGCCAGCAGCCCCCCGGGCAGGGGGCCGGAGACCCAGTACTTC.